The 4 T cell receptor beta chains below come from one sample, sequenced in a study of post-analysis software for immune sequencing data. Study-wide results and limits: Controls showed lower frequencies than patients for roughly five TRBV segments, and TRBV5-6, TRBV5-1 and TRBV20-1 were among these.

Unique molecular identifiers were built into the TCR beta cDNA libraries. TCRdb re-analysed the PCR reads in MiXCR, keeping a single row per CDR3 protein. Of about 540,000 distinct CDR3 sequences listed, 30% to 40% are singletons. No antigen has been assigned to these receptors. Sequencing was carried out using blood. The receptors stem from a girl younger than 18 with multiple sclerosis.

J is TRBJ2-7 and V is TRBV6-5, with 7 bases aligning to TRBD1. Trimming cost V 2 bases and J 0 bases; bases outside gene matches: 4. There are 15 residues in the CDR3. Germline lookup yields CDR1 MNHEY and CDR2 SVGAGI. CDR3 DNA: TGTGCCAGCAGTTACGGGCCAGGGGGCTCCTACGAGCAGTACTTC. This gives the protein CASSYGPGGSYEQYF.

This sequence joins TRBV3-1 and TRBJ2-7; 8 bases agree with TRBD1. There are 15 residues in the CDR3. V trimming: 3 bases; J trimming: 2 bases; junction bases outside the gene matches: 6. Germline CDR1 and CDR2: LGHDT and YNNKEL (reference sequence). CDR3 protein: CASSHGQGRTYEQYF. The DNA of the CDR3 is TGTGCCAGCAGCCACGGACAGGGCCGAACCTACGAGCAGTACTTC.

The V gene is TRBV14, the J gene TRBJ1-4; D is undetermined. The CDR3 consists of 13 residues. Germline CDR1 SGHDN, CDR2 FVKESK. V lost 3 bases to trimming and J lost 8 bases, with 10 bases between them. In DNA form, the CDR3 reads TGTGCCAGCAGCCAGTACCCGGGGGAAAAACTGTTTTTT. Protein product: CASSQYPGEKLFF.

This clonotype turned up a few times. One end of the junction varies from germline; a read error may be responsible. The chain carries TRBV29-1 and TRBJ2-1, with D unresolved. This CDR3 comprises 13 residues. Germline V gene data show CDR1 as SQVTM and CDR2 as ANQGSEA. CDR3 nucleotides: TGCAACGTTTGGGAACAAGGGTACAATGAGCAGTTCTTC. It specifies CNVWEQGYNEQFF.